This is a list of T cell receptor beta chains from one sample in a study of cytomegalovirus exposure and HLA in healthy donors. Method: immunoSEQ multiplex PCR; TCRdb's copy keeps in-frame clones and lacks some. The sample holds about 170,000 clones; around three quarters are singletons and the top ten take 6% to 7.5%. Sequenced sample: PBMCs. The receptors come from a middle-aged man in good health and CMV-seropositive. Each CDR3 is given with its conserved first and last residue. The D gene is left open where the match is weak.

J | V | D | length | CDR3
TRBJ1-2 | TRBV5-1 | - | 14 | CASSLDGGNYGYTF
TRBJ2-3 | TRBV6-4 | - | 14 | CASSEGLSTDTQYF
TRBJ2-3 | TRBV6-4 | - | 15 | CASSPFLAGTDTQYF
TRBJ2-2 | TRBV4-2 | TRBD2 | 15 | CASSQQAGGTGELFF
TRBJ1-2 | TRBV2 | - | 16 | CASSEDGRGKYYGYSF
TRBJ1-2 | TRBV5-1 | TRBD1 | 15 | CASSSGQERGYGYTF
TRBJ2-2 | TRBV7-2 | - | 18 | CASSPNHGLTSGSGELFF
TRBJ2-7 | TRBV13 | - | 13 | CASSPPGVYEQYF
TRBJ2-7 | TRBV7-2 | - | 19 | CASSLGSGGGRVFSYEQYF
TRBJ2-5 | TRBV7-9 | - | 12 | CASTPLGWTQYF
TRBJ1-2 | TRBV7-9 | - | 14 | CASSSSTGIYGYTF
TRBJ1-5 | TRBV2 | TRBD1 | 15 | CASTRDRRGNQPQHF
TRBJ1-4 | TRBV4-3 | TRBD1 | 17 | CASSQLQGVATNEKLFF
TRBJ1-2 | TRBV27 | - | 13 | CASSLSSFYGYTF
TRBJ2-1 | TRBV7-3 | - | 16 | CASSFEGGHSGNEQFF
TRBJ2-2 | TRBV7-2 | TRBD1 | 14 | CASSSGGNTGELFF
TRBJ1-6 | TRBV11-2 | - | 14 | CASSSGGRGSPLHF